The T cell receptor (beta chain) under discussion was sequenced for a study of shared clonotypes between healthy human individuals. The CDR3 runs 15 residues. Per the germline V gene, CDR1 is SGHRS and CDR2 is YFSETQ. Points on this clone: Its antigen remains unidentified. The junction and the germline gene differ at one end; a read error may be behind it.

Findings and limits, study-wide: Among donors, sharing of clonotypes was expected to be affected by sequencing depth. Naive CD4 clonotype sharing across a handful of donors was 4% to 5.5%. Relative to their counterparts shared across all four donors, non-shared clonotypes exhibited diminished generation probabilities.

Per the study methods: With immunoSEQ giving junction-only sequences and no quality scores, filtering differed. The repertoire was sequenced with immunoSEQ multiplex PCR; TCRdb's copy has only in-frame clones and lacks some. Clonal size and the V and J genes are those of that table, whereas D and trimming came from the DNA. The table has approximately 2.5 million clones, roughly nine tenths seen once. This receptor was identified in a man aged 18-30 years in good health. The chain joins TRBV5-1 to TRBJ1-1; no reliable D call. Sequenced material: naive CD4+ T cells sorted from blood. Specified subset: CD45RA+ positively selected. The CDR3 sequence: CASRPIVAGNSEAFF. As DNA, the CDR3 is TGCGCCAGCAGGCCAATCGTGGCGGGGAACAGTGAAGCTTTCTTT.